This paragraph reports one T cell receptor (beta chain). No antigen is known for it. Samples came from axillary lymph nodes draining the breast cancer. The data are from a study of breast tumors, draining lymph nodes, adjacent tissues. TCRdb fed the multiplex PCR reads into MiXCR, producing one record per CDR3 protein. There are about 230,000 distinct CDR3 sequences in the sample; 32% occur only once, and 1.4% lies in the top ten. Germline CDR1 DFQATT, CDR2 SNEGSKA (reference sequence). J was trimmed by 5 bases and V by 3 bases; bases with no gene match: 11. This CDR3 comprises 16 residues. General study results and limits: Data fit most tumor T cells coming from lymph node, expanding in tumor. Compared with lymph nodes, tumors were less diverse; compared with nontumor tissue, more. Tumor T cell lymph node origin was a supported hypothesis, not proven. Compared with basal-like, luminal-like tumors shared significantly more repertoire with nontumor tissue.

The V call is TRBV20-1, the J call TRBJ2-5, with 11 bases that match TRBD2. Source material: axillary lymph node tissue. This sequence was found in a female donor with breast cancer. Some clones in this sample may be carry-over from other donors' samples. CDR3 DNA: TGCAGTGCTAGGCGGTTACTAGCGGGAGATGGGGAGACCCAGTACTTC. Its translation is CSARRLLAGDGETQYF.